This TCR beta chain was observed in a study of blood T cell repertoires in COVID-19. For the study at large: COVID-19 samples from acute and convalescent phases originated in the United States, Italy and Spain. PBMCs, B-cell-depleted T cells, or T cells were the source of the cDNA or gDNA that made up the material.

The protocol was immunoSEQ multiplex PCR, while the TCRdb copy is restricted to in-frame clones and leaves out a portion. The sample lists about 360,000 clones; roughly 77% were seen once. Germline values: CDR1 ENHRY, CDR2 SYGVKD. CDR3 length: 16 residues. The ends were cut back, 3 bases at V and 0 bases at J, with 9 bases in the middle. The sequence came from a human donor with acute or convalescent COVID-19. The donor label of this sample is uncertain. Sequencing used peripheral blood. V is TRBV10-3 and J is TRBJ2-6; D gene unclear. CDR3 sequence reads: CAISDSSASGANVLTF. The DNA of the CDR3 is TGTGCCATCAGTGATAGCTCGGCCTCTGGGGCCAACGTCCTGACTTTC.